Shown below are 10 T cell receptor beta chains from a single sample sequenced in a study of T cells in Graves' hyperthyroidism and ophthalmopathy. RNA transcripts yielded amplified TCR beta CDR3 regions. The HTBI set primed first-round TCR CDR3 RT-PCR. Via MiXCR, TCRdb re-called the multiplex PCR reads, giving one row per CDR3 protein. The profile shows hundreds of thousands of distinct CDR3 sequences, roughly 40% of them singletons. The sample was blood. These receptors came from a man aged 18 to 30 with Graves' hyperthyroidism.

V usage is TRBV5-5 and J usage is TRBJ2-5; TRBD1 aligns across 8 bases. The CDR3 consists of 16 residues. CDR1 and CDR2 from the germline V gene are SGHKS and YYEKEE (reference sequence). V shed 4 bases and J 9 bases; nucleotides not matched to a gene: 17. The DNA of the CDR3 is TGTGCCAGCAGCCCGGACAGGGCCTCCGATCTCAAGTCCCAGTACTTC. Protein sequence: CASSPDRASDLKSQYF.

This clonotype was recorded many times. V is TRBV20-1 and J is TRBJ2-5; unclear D gene. This CDR3 spans 11 amino acids. With 2 bases removed from V and 4 bases from J, the gap between germline ends came to 5 bases. CDR1 is DFQATT, CDR2 SNEGSKA, per germline (reference sequence). The CDR3 nucleotides are TGCAGTGCTAGACAGGTAGAGACCCAGTACTTC. This translates into CSARQVETQYF.

The rearrangement uses TRBV6-5 and TRBJ2-5; 11 bases map to TRBD2. Losses at the gene ends were 2 bases for V and 1 base for J; bases not matched to a gene: 6. This CDR3 contains 17 residues. In germline, CDR1 is MNHEY, CDR2 SVGAGI. The CDR3 DNA reads TGTGCCAGCAGTTACGTGTGGGGGACTAGCGGCCAAGAGACCCAGTACTTC. The encoded protein is CASSYVWGTSGQETQYF.

On this clonotype: A junction end diverges from the germline sequence, so it may reflect a read error. The gene calls are TRBV7-2 and TRBJ2-7; 7 bases agree with TRBD1. The CDR3 runs to 16 residues. CDR1 and CDR2 (germline): SGHTA, FQGNSA. CDR3 nucleotide sequence: TGCGCCAGCAGCCAAGATCGAGAGACAGGGTCCTACGAGCAGTACTTC. Protein product: CASSQDRETGSYEQYF.

This clonotype was seen ten or more times. The chain uses TRBV29-1 and TRBJ1-1; 9 bases agree with TRBD1. Per germline, CDR1 SQVTM and CDR2 ANQGSEA. V lost 6 bases to trimming and J lost 5 bases; unmatched junction nucleotides: 4. The CDR3 sequence is 12 residues long. The CDR3 here is CSVGQGLTEAFF. In nucleotides, the CDR3 is TGCAGCGTCGGACAGGGGTTGACTGAAGCTTTCTTT.

This clonotype was detected many times. This rearrangement joins TRBV29-1 to TRBJ1-2; 10 bases align to TRBD1. Germline lookup yields CDR1 SQVTM and CDR2 ANQGSEA. This CDR3 is 17 amino acids long. V lost 4 bases and J lost 3; bases outside the gene matches: 14. For the CDR3, the DNA is TGCAGCGTTGGGATTGGGACAGGGGAAGGTATCGACTATGGCTACACCTTC. Its translation: CSVGIGTGEGIDYGYTF.

V usage is TRBV7-6 and J usage is TRBJ1-1, with D possibly being TRBD1 (5 bases). Germline CDR1 and CDR2: SGHVS and FNYEAQ. Between the trimmed V and J ends, which lost 5 bases and 1 base, there was a span of 14 bases. The CDR3 sequence is 15 residues long. The CDR3 DNA reads as TGTGCCAGCAGCGCCCAGGGCGTTGGGAACACTGAAGCTTTCTTT. This gives the protein CASSAQGVGNTEAFF.

To note about this clonotype: The junction does not match germline at one end; this may be a read error. The chain uses TRBV29-1 and TRBJ2-5, with a possible D match to TRBD2 (6 bases). Germline V gives CDR1 SQVTM, CDR2 ANQGSEA. CDR3 length equals 13 residues. As DNA, the CDR3 is TGCAGCGTTTCTGGCGGGGACCAAGAGGCCCAGTACTTC. Translated, it gives CSVSGGDQEAQYF.

Worth noting for this clonotype: A junction boundary mismatches the germline segment, possibly from a read error. The chain is built from TRBV7-3 and TRBJ1-1, with 11 bases identical to TRBD1. The germline V gene encodes CDR1 SGHTA and CDR2 FQGTGA. The CDR3 length is 16 residues. For the CDR3, the DNA is TGCGCCAGCAGCTCGGGACAGGGGGACATGAACACTGAAGCTTTCTTT. Protein sequence: CASSSGQGDMNTEAFF.

There are a few counts of this clonotype. Relative to the germline gene, one junction end is altered; a read error may explain this. This chain joins TRBV29-1 and TRBJ2-7, with D possibly matching TRBD2 (5 bases). The last part of the DNA fits TRBJ2-1 better; the J call may be wrong. CDR1 SQVTM and CDR2 ANQGSEA come from the germline V gene. This CDR3 is 12 amino acids long. The CDR3 sequence is CSTGGGNNEQFF. CDR3 coding DNA: TGCAGCACTGGAGGTGGGAACAACGAGCAGTTCTTC.